A single T cell receptor beta chain is shown here with its context. Original methodology: Reference gene primer amplification yielded estimated nucleated cell counts. Sequencing used immunoSEQ multiplex PCR; TCRdb keeps in-frame clones, though not all of them. That table gives V, J and clone size, and the DNA gave D and trimming. The sample yields about 130,000 clones, roughly 79% seen once. The source of the sample is a study of blood T cell repertoires in COVID-19. Study-wide context: Nucleic acid was either cDNA or gDNA, and it came from T cells, B-cell-depleted T cells, or PBMCs.

This CDR3 region has 14 residues. In germline, CDR1 is MNHEY, CDR2 SMNVEV (reference sequence). V was clipped by 4 bases and J by 3 bases, with 10 bases between them. Sequencing was done on a sample of peripheral blood. The chain uses TRBV27 and TRBJ1-3, with D possibly matching TRBD1 (5 bases). The receptor was derived from a human donor in a cohort sampled during active COVID-19. The CDR3 loop reads CASSSQGYGNTIYF. As DNA, the CDR3 is TGTGCCAGCAGTTCCCAGGGTTATGGAAACACCATATATTTT.